This T cell receptor beta chain was documented in a study of blood T cells in healthy people across ages. On this clonotype itself: No antigen is known for it.

The amount of total RNA extracted per sample was at least 5.5 micrograms. A second PCR of roughly 7 to 11 cycles used a sample-barcoded 5' primer and a J-beta primer mix. TCRdb called the 5' RACE reads again in MiXCR, with one record for every CDR3 protein. Of approximately 700,000 distinct CDR3 sequences listed, less than 40% are singletons. Broader study findings: Measured against age, TCR beta diversity per million T cells decreased in a roughly linear manner. Both naive CD4+ cell counts and diversity were greater in long-lived donors than in aged donors. Correlation between TCR beta diversity and naive T cell percentage was strong.

Sequencing used blood. The origin of this receptor is a woman of 80 years or more in good health.

CDR3 in amino acids: CASSVDRQTLQFF. The CDR3 region has the DNA TGTGCCAGCAGTGTAGATAGGCAGACTCTCCAGTTCTTC. The genes are TRBV2 and TRBJ2-1; D unresolved. Trimming shortened V by 4 bases and J by 13 bases, and 17 bases separated the two germline ends. The CDR3 loop spans 13 amino acids. Germline V gene data show CDR1 as SNHLY and CDR2 as FYNNEI.